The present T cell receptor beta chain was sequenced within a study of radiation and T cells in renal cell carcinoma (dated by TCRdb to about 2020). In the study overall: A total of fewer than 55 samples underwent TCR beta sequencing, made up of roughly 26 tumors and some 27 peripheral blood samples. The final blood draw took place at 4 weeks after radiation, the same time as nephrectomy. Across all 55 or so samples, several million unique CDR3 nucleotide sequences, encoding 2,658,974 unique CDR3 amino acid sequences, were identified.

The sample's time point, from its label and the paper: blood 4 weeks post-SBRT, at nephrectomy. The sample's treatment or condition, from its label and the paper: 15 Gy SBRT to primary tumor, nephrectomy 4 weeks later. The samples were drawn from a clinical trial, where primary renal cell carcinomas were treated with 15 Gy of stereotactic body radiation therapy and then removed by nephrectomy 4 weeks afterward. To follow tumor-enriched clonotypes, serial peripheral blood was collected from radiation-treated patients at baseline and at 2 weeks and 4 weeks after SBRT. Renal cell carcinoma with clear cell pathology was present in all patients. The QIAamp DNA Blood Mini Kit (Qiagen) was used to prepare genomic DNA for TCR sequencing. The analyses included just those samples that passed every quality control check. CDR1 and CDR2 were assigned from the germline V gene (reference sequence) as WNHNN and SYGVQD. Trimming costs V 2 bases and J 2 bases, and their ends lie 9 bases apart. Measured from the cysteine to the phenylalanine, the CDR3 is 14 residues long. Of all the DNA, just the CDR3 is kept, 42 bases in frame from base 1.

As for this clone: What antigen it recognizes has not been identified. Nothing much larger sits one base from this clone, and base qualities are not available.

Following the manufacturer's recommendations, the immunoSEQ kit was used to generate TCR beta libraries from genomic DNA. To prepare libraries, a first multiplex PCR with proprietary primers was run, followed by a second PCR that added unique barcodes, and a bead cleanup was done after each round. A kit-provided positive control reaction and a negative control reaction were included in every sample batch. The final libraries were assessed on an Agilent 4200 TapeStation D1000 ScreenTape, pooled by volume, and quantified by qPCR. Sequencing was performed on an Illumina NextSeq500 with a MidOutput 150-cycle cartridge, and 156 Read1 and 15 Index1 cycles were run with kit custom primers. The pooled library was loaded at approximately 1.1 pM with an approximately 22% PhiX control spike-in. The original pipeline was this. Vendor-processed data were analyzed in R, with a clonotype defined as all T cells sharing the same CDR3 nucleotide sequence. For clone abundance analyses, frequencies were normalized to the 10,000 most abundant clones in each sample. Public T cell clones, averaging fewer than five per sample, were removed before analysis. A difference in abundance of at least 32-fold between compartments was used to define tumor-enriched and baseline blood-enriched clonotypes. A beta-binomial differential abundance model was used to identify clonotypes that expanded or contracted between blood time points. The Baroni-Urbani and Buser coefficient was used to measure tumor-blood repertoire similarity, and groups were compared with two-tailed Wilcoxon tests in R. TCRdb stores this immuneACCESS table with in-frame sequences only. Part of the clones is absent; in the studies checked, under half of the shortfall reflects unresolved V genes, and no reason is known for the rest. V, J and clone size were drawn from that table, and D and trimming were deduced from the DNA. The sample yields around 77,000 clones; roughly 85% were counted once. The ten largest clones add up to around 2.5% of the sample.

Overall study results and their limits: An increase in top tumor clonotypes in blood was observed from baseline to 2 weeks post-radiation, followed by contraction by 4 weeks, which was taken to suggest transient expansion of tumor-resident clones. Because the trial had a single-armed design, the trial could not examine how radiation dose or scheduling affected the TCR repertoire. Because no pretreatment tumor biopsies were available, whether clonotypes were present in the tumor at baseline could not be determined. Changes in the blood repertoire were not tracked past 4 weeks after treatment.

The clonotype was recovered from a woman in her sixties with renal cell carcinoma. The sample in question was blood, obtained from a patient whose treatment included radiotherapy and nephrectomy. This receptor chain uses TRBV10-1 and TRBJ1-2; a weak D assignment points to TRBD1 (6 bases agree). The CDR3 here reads CASSEDRRNYGYTF. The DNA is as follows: TGCGCCAGCAGTGAGGACAGGCGGAACTATGGCTACACCTTC.